This is a list of T cell receptor beta chains from one sample in a study of vaccination effects on CD4 cells after COVID-19. These receptors' targets are unknown. Clones were read by immunoSEQ multiplex PCR, and TCRdb kept only the in-frame ones, dropping some. The top ten clones hold roughly 12% of a sample with 30,000 to 40,000 clones, approximately 76% of them seen once. The source was CD4+ T cells from PBMCs cultured with HCoV-229E spike peptides, collected after COVID-19 vaccination. The receptors stem from a human donor who received a COVID-19 vaccine. The conserved cysteine and the conserved F or W are not part of the CDR3 here.

TRBV7-9,ASSITSYTGELF
TRBV5-8,ASINWDSGNEKLF
TRBV28,ASSWGQIYGYT
TRBV5-6,ASNQGTPTDTQY
TRBV7-6,ASSGLAGEYAGELF
TRBV30,AWSRRYEQF
TRBV20-1,SATTGPGYT
TRBV7-9,ASSRTSPAGSPLH
TRBV6-5,ASGAGTNEKLF
TRBV10-1,ASSAGTGGTGELF
TRBV6-5,ASSKQEINQPQH
TRBV11-3,ASSSLPGNTIY
TRBV7-2,ASVSRYLSGRTKRDTQY
TRBV2,ASSGPKPPYQPQH
TRBV4-2,ASSQAGRTGGEQY
TRBV27,ASSLEPQREWYNEQF
TRBV19,ASTRQGLYNEQF
TRBV6-5,ASSSGQTFYGYT
TRBV7-2,ASSSGQGLYEQY
TRBV7-2,ASSPAASGYEQY
TRBV3-1/TRBV3-2,ASSQRTGTEAF
TRBV6-5,ASSYSSPTGRLGYT
TRBV6-6,ASSYRDPGDTQY
TRBV5-1,ASSPGQGQETQY
TRBV14,ASSQGSLTSTDTQY
TRBV9,ASSPRTSGANTGELF
TRBV5-4,ASSLDPSAYNEQF
TRBV3-1/TRBV3-2,ASSQNRGHVETQY
TRBV5-1,ASSLERTDNNSPLH
TRBV11-2,ASSPPNQETQY
TRBV4-1,ASSQGQGGLRDEQY
TRBV6-6,ASSDRGGYNEQF
TRBV25-1,ASSETGGKYEQY
TRBV24-1,ATSDFGSRAGDEQY
TRBV13,ASSPEAFRGGKFNTDTQY